This is a list of T cell receptor beta chains from one sample in a study of cytomegalovirus exposure and HLA in healthy donors. TCRdb's table, derived via immunoSEQ multiplex PCR, lists solely in-frame clones and lacks some. The repertoire holds around 86,000 clones, with about 8% as singletons. The sequenced material came from PBMCs. The receptors here all came from a man aged 50-59 years in good health and CMV-seronegative. CDR3s leave out the opening cysteine and the closing phenylalanine or tryptophan. D genes are given only for firm matches.

V	J	D	CDR3
TRBV7-9	TRBJ2-5	.	ASSRGSLETQY
TRBV7-8	TRBJ2-3	.	ASTSSLGGTKLSTDTQY
TRBV4-2	TRBJ2-1	TRBD2	ASSSGTSGRAEISYNEQF
TRBV13	.	.	ASSPLREGYEQY
TRBV28	TRBJ2-2	.	ASSLANTGELF
TRBV28	TRBJ2-7	.	ASSFSYEQY
TRBV4-3	TRBJ2-7	TRBD2	ASSQGLAGGYEQY
TRBV2	TRBJ2-3	.	ASTRTQSYTDTQY
TRBV18	TRBJ2-1	TRBD2	ASSPGLAGAYNEQF
TRBV7-9	TRBJ1-5	.	ASSLAGGSNQPQH
TRBV27	TRBJ1-1	TRBD1	ASSRRTGPYMNTEAF
TRBV18	TRBJ2-1	TRBD2	ASSRLTSGRVGDEQF
TRBV19	TRBJ2-7	.	ASSMFWGRFYEQY